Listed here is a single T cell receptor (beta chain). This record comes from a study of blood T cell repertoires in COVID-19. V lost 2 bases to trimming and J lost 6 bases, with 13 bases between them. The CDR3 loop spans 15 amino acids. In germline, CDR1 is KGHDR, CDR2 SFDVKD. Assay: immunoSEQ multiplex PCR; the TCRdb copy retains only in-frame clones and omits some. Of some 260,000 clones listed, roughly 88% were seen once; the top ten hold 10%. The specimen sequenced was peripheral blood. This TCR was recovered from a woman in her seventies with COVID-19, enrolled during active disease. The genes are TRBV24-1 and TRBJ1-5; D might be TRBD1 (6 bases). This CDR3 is CATSDSRRGGQPQHF. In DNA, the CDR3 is TGTGCCACCAGTGATTCGCGGAGGGGGGGTCAGCCCCAGCATTTT.